This TCR beta chain was captured by sequencing in a study (dated by TCRdb to between 2014 and 2016). Turning to the overall study: The study tested whether tumor-infiltrating Tregs in breast cancer are recruited from blood Tregs or converted in situ from other CD4+ T cell subsets.

This clonotype was detected ten times or more. Its binding antigen is unknown. Qualities for individual bases were not recorded, and no much larger clone is one base off. Results and caveats for the whole study, not just this receptor: Tumor-infiltrating Treg TCR alpha and beta sequences overlapped most with tumor naive CD4+ T cells, then with blood naive CD4+ T cells. The validation in the larger cohort was limited to a single TCR beta V-J rearrangement instead of whole repertoires. Tumor memory CD4+ T cell TCR gene usage was found to cluster with blood and lymph node memory CD4+ cells and with lymph node naive CD4+ cells.

Full-length TCR variable regions were amplified by 5' RACE PCR using constant-region reverse primers, and then by semi-nested PCR using Nested Universal Primer A. Using the ReliaPrep RNA Cell Miniprep System, total RNA was extracted, and the SMARTer RACE 5'/3' Kit was then used to reverse transcribe the RNA into 5'RACE-ready cDNA. Multiplex adaptors were used to barcode full-length TCR alpha and beta libraries, and the barcoded libraries were sequenced on an Illumina MiSeq. For the original study's pipeline: For each of nine subset-tissue groups, sequencing data from the five patients were pooled, and the groups were compared by unsupervised clustering of TCR gene usage. The Morisita-Horn index, with shared sequences weighted by their contribution to each repertoire, was used to calculate repertoire similarity. Through fastp at Q25 and MiXCR, TCRdb rebuilt clones from the public reads, retaining in-frame beta chains. Each record represents a unique CDR3 protein, reported with the most common genes and DNA among its rows. The V and J calls and clone size come from TCRdb's table, not from the authors' own analysis. This sample comprises 20,000 to 25,000 distinct CDR3 sequences, 30% of them detected only once. The leading ten clones occupy about 2.4% of the sample.

Naive CD4+ T cells were purified with the Miltenyi Naive CD4+ T Cell Isolation kit, with Tregs depleted using CD25 microbeads. Tregs, naive and memory CD4+ T cells from tumor, blood and ipsilateral draining lymph nodes of a few breast cancer patients underwent full-length TCR alpha and beta sequencing. Tumor tissue and lymph nodes from ipsilateral axillary dissection were perfused with PBS, minced and digested with collagenase I and hyaluronidase. FACS confirmed that the sorted cell populations were more than 90% pure. Clipping removes 5 bases from V and 5 bases from J, with 15 as the unmatched junction base count. Inclusive of the bounding cysteine and phenylalanine, the CDR3 is 18 residues long. The retained sequence is limited to the CDR3, 54 bases, with the frame set at the first base. The germline V gene yields MNHNS for CDR1 and SASEGT for CDR2.

Sequenced input: tumor-infiltrating naive CD4+ T cells sorted from the breast tumor. According to the study, the label for this sample's cell subset or site signals: naive CD4+ T cells, CD4+CD45RA+CD25-. This TCR derives from a female donor with breast cancer. The chain links TRBV6-1 with TRBJ1-4; 9 bases in between match TRBD1. The CDR3 corresponds to CASSTRLDRGERNEKLFF. The base sequence is TGTGCCAGCAGTACCCGTCTAGACAGGGGGGAACGAAATGAAAAACTGTTTTTT.